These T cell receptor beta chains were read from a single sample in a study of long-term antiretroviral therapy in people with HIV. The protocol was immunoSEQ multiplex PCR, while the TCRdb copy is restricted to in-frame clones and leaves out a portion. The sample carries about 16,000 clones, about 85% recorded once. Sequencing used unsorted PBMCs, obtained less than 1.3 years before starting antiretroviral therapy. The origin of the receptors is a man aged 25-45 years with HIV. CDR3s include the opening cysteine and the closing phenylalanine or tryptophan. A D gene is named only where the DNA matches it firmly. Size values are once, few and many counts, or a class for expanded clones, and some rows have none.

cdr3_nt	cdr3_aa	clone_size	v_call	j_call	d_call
TGTGCCAGCAGCACCCGGGTTGGAGGCCACACTGAAGCTTTCTTT	CASSTRVGGHTEAFF	NA	TRBV7-2	TRBJ1-1	NA
TGTGCCAGCAGTTACTCGCCTCAGGGGGTCGAAACTGAAGCTTTCTTT	CASSYSPQGVETEAFF	NA	TRBV6-5	TRBJ1-1	TRBD1
TGTGCCAGTAGTAGCAGGTTCACCGGGGGTAGCAATCAGCCCCAGCATTTT	CASSSRFTGGSNQPQHF	NA	TRBV19	TRBJ1-5	NA
TGCGCCAGCAGCCAAGAGCCCCGGACCGGGGAGCTGTTTTTT	CASSQEPRTGELFF	NA	TRBV4-3	TRBJ2-2	NA
TGCGCCAGCAGCTTAACAGTGCGCTCTGGGGCCAACGTCCTGACTTTC	CASSLTVRSGANVLTF	NA	TRBV5-1	TRBJ2-6	NA
TGTGCCAGCAGCCGGACTAGCTTCCAAGAGACCCAGTACTTC	CASSRTSFQETQYF	NA	TRBV5-6	TRBJ2-5	TRBD2
TGTGCCAGCAGCTTGCAGGGGGTGAGGTACGAGCAGTACTTC	CASSLQGVRYEQYF	NA	TRBV5-6	TRBJ2-7	TRBD1
TGTGCCAAATTGGCAGGGTGCAATCAGCCCCAGCATTTT	CAKLAGCNQPQHF	once	TRBV6-6	TRBJ1-5	NA
TGTGCCAGCAGCTTTCGACAATCCAATCAGCCCCAGCATTTT	CASSFRQSNQPQHF	NA	TRBV13	TRBJ1-5	NA
TGTGCCAGCAGTTCCAAGACAGGCTATGGCTACACCTTC	CASSSKTGYGYTF	NA	TRBV27	TRBJ1-2	NA
TGTGCCAGTAGTATAGGGGAAAACACTGAAGCTTTCTTT	CASSIGENTEAFF	once	TRBV19	TRBJ1-1	NA
TGTGCCAGCAGCCCTAACAGGGATTCGGGTGGGGCCAACGTCCTGACTTTC	CASSPNRDSGGANVLTF	NA	TRBV7-3	TRBJ2-6	NA
TGTGCCAGCAGCCCAGGGGGCCATTTCAATAATGAGCAGTTCTTC	CASSPGGHFNNEQFF	NA	TRBV6-6	TRBJ2-1	TRBD1
TGTGCCAGCCGCCGCGGGGGGGCGGACAACACCGGGGAGCTGTTTTTT	CASRRGGADNTGELFF	NA	TRBV27	TRBJ2-2	TRBD2
TGTGCCAGCTCACCGAGGGACAGTAAAAACATTCAGTACTTC	CASSPRDSKNIQYF	NA	TRBV18	TRBJ2-4	TRBD1
TGTGCCAGCTCACCAGTACGTGGGGCCTCCGGCGGAAACACCATATATTTT	CASSPVRGASGGNTIYF	NA	TRBV18	TRBJ1-3	NA
TGTGCCAGCAGCTTAGGAGGGGTAGGAGGCTACACCTTC	CASSLGGVGGYTF	NA	TRBV11-2	TRBJ1-2	NA
TGTGCCAGCAGCTCTGGACAGGGAACTAATGAAAAACTGTTTTTT	CASSSGQGTNEKLFF	NA	TRBV5-6	TRBJ1-4	TRBD1
TGTGCCAGCAGTTTACTTATGAACACTGAAGCTTTCTTT	CASSLLMNTEAFF	NA	TRBV28	TRBJ1-1	NA
TGCAGCGGCTCGACAGGGGGGAGGACCGGGGAGCTGTTTTTT	CSGSTGGRTGELFF	NA	TRBV29-1	TRBJ2-2	TRBD1
TGTGCCAGCAGTTTATCGAGTTGGGGGGCGGACGGCTACACCTTC	CASSLSSWGADGYTF	NA	TRBV28	TRBJ1-2	NA
TGTGCCAGCAGCCCGGGACGGAACTATGGCTACACCTTC	CASSPGRNYGYTF	few	TRBV5-4	TRBJ1-2	NA
TGTGCCAGCAGTTACAGTTGGTATAGCAATCAGCCCCAGCATTTT	CASSYSWYSNQPQHF	once	TRBV6-5	TRBJ1-5	NA
TGTGCCACCAGCGGACAGTCTTCTGGGGCCAACGTCCTGACTTTC	CATSGQSSGANVLTF	NA	TRBV15	TRBJ2-6	NA
TGTGCCAGCAGCTTAGACGTGGGGAATGAGCAGTTCTTC	CASSLDVGNEQFF	NA	TRBV7-9	TRBJ2-1	NA
TGTGCCAGCAGCCCGACAGGGACCTCTAACTATGGCTACACCTTC	CASSPTGTSNYGYTF	NA	TRBV7-2	TRBJ1-2	TRBD1
TGTGCCAGCAGCTTAGCCGGGGGGGGTCCCATGGGTCAGTACTTC	CASSLAGGGPMGQYF	NA	TRBV7-9	TRBJ2-4	TRBD2
TGTGCCAGCAGTGTGGCCATCGGGGAGAATGAGCAGTTCTTC	CASSVAIGENEQFF	NA	TRBV2	TRBJ2-1	NA
TGCGCCAGCAGTGATCCGGGACGGGGCACTGAAGCTTTCTTT	CASSDPGRGTEAFF	few	TRBV10-1	TRBJ1-1	NA
TGTGCCAGCTCACCCCGACTAGCGGGTCGCACAGATACGCAGTATTTT	CASSPRLAGRTDTQYF	NA	TRBV18	TRBJ2-3	TRBD2
TGTGCCAGCAGCCCTCCTAGCGGGGCGAACAATGAGCAGTTCTTC	CASSPPSGANNEQFF	NA	TRBV11-2	TRBJ2-1	TRBD2
TGTGCCAGTAGTATTTGGGACGGAGATTCCTACGAGCAGTACTTC	CASSIWDGDSYEQYF	NA	TRBV19	TRBJ2-7	NA
TGTGCCAGCAGTGCTCTTACCGGGACCTCTGGAAACACCATATATTTT	CASSALTGTSGNTIYF	NA	TRBV25-1	TRBJ1-3	NA
TGTGCCAGCATCGGAAACGGATTTGGCCTTTCTGACTACGAGCAGTACTTC	CASIGNGFGLSDYEQYF	NA	TRBV7-2	TRBJ2-7	NA